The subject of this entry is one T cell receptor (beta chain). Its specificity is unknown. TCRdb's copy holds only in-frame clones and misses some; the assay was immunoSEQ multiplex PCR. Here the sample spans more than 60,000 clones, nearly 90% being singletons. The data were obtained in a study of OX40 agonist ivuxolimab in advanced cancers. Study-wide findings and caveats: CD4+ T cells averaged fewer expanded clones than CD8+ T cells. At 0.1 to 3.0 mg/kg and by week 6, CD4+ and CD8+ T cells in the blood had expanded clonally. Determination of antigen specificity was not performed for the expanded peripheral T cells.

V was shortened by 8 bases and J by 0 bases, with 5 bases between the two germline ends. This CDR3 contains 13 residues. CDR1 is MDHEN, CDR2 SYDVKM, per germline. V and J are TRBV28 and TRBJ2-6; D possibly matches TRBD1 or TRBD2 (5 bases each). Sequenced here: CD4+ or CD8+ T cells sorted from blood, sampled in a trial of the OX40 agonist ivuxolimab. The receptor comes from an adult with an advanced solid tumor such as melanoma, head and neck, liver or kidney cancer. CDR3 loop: CASGGSGANVLTF. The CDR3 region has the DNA TGTGCCAGCGGGGGCTCTGGGGCCAACGTCCTGACTTTC.